The rows below give T cell receptor beta chains drawn from one sample of a study of blood T cell repertoires in COVID-19. TCRdb's table, derived via immunoSEQ multiplex PCR, lists solely in-frame clones and lacks some. This table has 150,000 or so clones, about 86% appearing once. Sequencing input: peripheral blood. The source of these receptors is a woman in her sixties or seventies with acute or convalescent COVID-19. CDR3s include the opening cysteine and the closing phenylalanine or tryptophan. A D gene is named only where the DNA matches it firmly. Only part of the rows carry a size: once, few, many, or a class if the clone is expanded.

>TRBJ2-5|NA|TRBD2|TRBV5-5
TGTGCCAGCAGGGTCCTAGCGGGGGGGCCGCGGGAGACCCAGTACTTC
CASRVLAGGPRETQYF
>TRBJ2-1|NA|TRBD1|TRBV5-4
TGTGCCAGCAGCTTGGCTACAGGGGGCTACAATGAGCAGTTCTTC
CASSLATGGYNEQFF
>TRBJ1-2|NA|NA|TRBV2
TGTGCCAGCATTCCCAACGGGATCCATGGCTACACCTTC
CASIPNGIHGYTF
>TRBJ2-1|NA|NA|TRBV6-5
TGTGCCAGCAGCGACAGATCCGGGACAGAGCAGTTCTTC
CASSDRSGTEQFF
>TRBJ1-3|NA|NA|TRBV5-1
TGCGCCAGCAGCTTTGGGGGGTTCGGAAACACCATATATTTT
CASSFGGFGNTIYF
>TRBJ2-2|once|NA|TRBV4-3
TGCGCCAGCAGCCAACTAGCGAACACCGGGGAGCTGTTTTTT
CASSQLANTGELFF
>TRBJ1-6|few|TRBD1|TRBV30
TGTGCCTGGAGAGACCCCCTGGACAGGCCCTCACCCCTCCACTTT
CAWRDPLDRPSPLHF
>TRBJ2-7|NA|TRBD1|TRBV7-9
TGTGCCAGCAGCCGCGGGACAGGGGGGTCGTTCTCATCCTACGAGCAGTACTTC
CASSRGTGGSFSSYEQYF
>TRBJ1-1|NA|TRBD1|TRBV7-2
TGTGCCAGCTACAATATGCCAGGGGACAGGGGGCTTTTTGGAGCTTTCTTT
CASYNMPGDRGLFGAFF
>TRBJ1-1|NA|NA|TRBV30
TGTGCCTGGAGTCCAACGGACACTGAAGCTTTCTTT
CAWSPTDTEAFF
>TRBJ2-3|NA|TRBD2|TRBV19
TGTGCCAGTAGCACGGGGGGGACGCAGTATTTT
CASSTGGTQYF
>TRBJ1-1|NA|NA|TRBV6-6
TGTGCCATCCTTAACAGGCGCGGAGACACTGAAGCTTTCTTT
CAILNRRGDTEAFF
>TRBJ2-7|NA|NA|TRBV5-4
TGTGCCAGCAGTGATCCGGGACAACCTATTTACGAGCAGTACTTC
CASSDPGQPIYEQYF
>TRBJ2-2|few|TRBD2|TRBV9
TGTGCCAGCAGCGTAGACGGGGGGGGCACCGGGGAGCTGTTTTTT
CASSVDGGGTGELFF
>TRBJ1-1|NA|TRBD1|TRBV6-1
TGTGCCAGCAGTGATTACAGGGGTTCGGCTGAAGCTTTCTTT
CASSDYRGSAEAFF
>TRBJ2-3|NA|TRBD1|TRBV7-9
TGTGCCAGCAGCCGACATCTGGGACAGAGCACAGATACGCAGTATTTT
CASSRHLGQSTDTQYF
>TRBJ2-5|NA|TRBD2|TRBV7-2
TGTGCCAGCAGCTCCCAGGCGGGGGGCTTCGAAAAGACCCAGTACTTC
CASSSQAGGFEKTQYF
>TRBJ1-5|few|NA|TRBV10-3
TGTGCCACTCTGACCCGAGCGGGGCCCCAGCATTTT
CATLTRAGPQHF
>TRBJ1-5|NA|TRBD1|TRBV28
TGTGCCAGCAGAAGACACGGACAGGGCGGCAATCAGCCCCAGCATTTT
CASRRHGQGGNQPQHF
>TRBJ2-5|once|TRBD2|TRBV18
TGTGCCAGCTCTCGGACTAGCAGGGAAGAGACCCAGTACTTC
CASSRTSREETQYF
>TRBJ1-1|NA|NA|TRBV18
TGTGCCAGCTCACGAATACAGGGAATGAACACTGAAGCTTTCTTT
CASSRIQGMNTEAFF
>TRBJ1-2|once|NA|TRBV30
TGTGCCTGGAGTGGGGACATGCATTATGGCTACACCTTC
CAWSGDMHYGYTF
>TRBJ2-3|NA|TRBD1|TRBV19
TGTGCCAGTAGTCGCACAGGGGGTCCCACAGATACGCAGTATTTT
CASSRTGGPTDTQYF
>TRBJ1-2|NA|NA|TRBV12-3/TRBV12-4
TGTGCCAGCACCCCTCGTAGCGTCTATGGCTACACCTTC
CASTPRSVYGYTF
>TRBJ1-3|NA|NA|TRBV29-1
TGCAGCGTTGTATGGGGGCTTGGAAACACCATATATTTT
CSVVWGLGNTIYF
>TRBJ2-7|NA|TRBD1|TRBV9
TGTGCCAGCAGCCCTCTAGGACAGGGCCCCTACGAGCAGTACTTC
CASSPLGQGPYEQYF
>TRBJ2-1|NA|NA|TRBV3-1/TRBV3-2
TGTGCCAGCAGCCAAGACAGGGATCGTGAGCAGTTCTTC
CASSQDRDREQFF
>TRBJ2-5|NA|TRBD2|TRBV4-1
TGCGCCAGCAGCCACCTAGCGGGGGGGCCAGGGGAGACCCAGTACTTC
CASSHLAGGPGETQYF
>TRBJ1-2|NA|TRBD1|TRBV4-2
TGTGCCAGCAGCCGTCCTACAGGGGGAAGTAGCTATGGCTACACCTTC
CASSRPTGGSSYGYTF
>TRBJ2-5|NA|NA|TRBV20-1
TGCAGTGCTAGGCCAGGGGAGACCCAGTACTTC
CSARPGETQYF
>TRBJ2-1|NA|TRBD2|TRBV25-1
TGTGCCAGCAGTGAATCTCAGCTAGCGGGGTTCAATGAGCAGTTCTTC
CASSESQLAGFNEQFF
>TRBJ2-7|NA|TRBD1|TRBV5-1
TGCGCCAGCAGCTTGGAAACCGGGACAGGGGCCGAGCAGTACTTC
CASSLETGTGAEQYF
>TRBJ2-7|few|NA|TRBV4-1
TGCGCCAGCAGCCAAGTGTGGAACAGGTTGTACTTC
CASSQVWNRLYF
>TRBJ1-2|few|TRBD1|TRBV5-6
TGTGCCAGCAGCGACACAGGGGGCAATGGCTACACCTTC
CASSDTGGNGYTF
>TRBJ1-4|NA|NA|TRBV7-9
TGTGCCAGCAGCTTAGGTGGTTCAAGGGGTAATGAAAAACTGTTTTTT
CASSLGGSRGNEKLFF
>TRBJ2-7|NA|TRBD2|TRBV5-6
TGTGCCAGCAGCTTTCTTGGCGGGGGGGCTGACGAGCAGTACTTC
CASSFLGGGADEQYF
>TRBJ2-2|NA|TRBD1|TRBV15
TGTGCCACCAGCAGAGAGAAACAGGGGGCCGGGGAGCTGTTTTTT
CATSREKQGAGELFF
>TRBJ1-2|once|TRBD1|TRBV6-5
TGTGCCAGCAGCCGGGGACAGGCCAACTATGGCTACACCTTC
CASSRGQANYGYTF
>TRBJ2-1|few|NA|TRBV30
TGTGCCTGGAACAGGGGGGGGCCCTACAATGAGCAGTTCTTC
CAWNRGGPYNEQFF
>TRBJ1-1|NA|TRBD1|TRBV27
TGTGCCAGCAGTTTATCATCCAGGGGGCTAAGATTTATGGACACTGAAGCTTTCTTT
CASSLSSRGLRFMDTEAFF
>TRBJ1-1|NA|NA|TRBV6-5
TGTGCCAGCAGGGCTACAGGGCAGACTGAAGCTTTCTTT
CASRATGQTEAFF
>TRBJ2-7|NA|TRBD1|TRBV11-2
TGTGCCAGCAGCTTAGAGCCCCCCCTGACAGGGTCCAAGCAGTACTTC
CASSLEPPLTGSKQYF